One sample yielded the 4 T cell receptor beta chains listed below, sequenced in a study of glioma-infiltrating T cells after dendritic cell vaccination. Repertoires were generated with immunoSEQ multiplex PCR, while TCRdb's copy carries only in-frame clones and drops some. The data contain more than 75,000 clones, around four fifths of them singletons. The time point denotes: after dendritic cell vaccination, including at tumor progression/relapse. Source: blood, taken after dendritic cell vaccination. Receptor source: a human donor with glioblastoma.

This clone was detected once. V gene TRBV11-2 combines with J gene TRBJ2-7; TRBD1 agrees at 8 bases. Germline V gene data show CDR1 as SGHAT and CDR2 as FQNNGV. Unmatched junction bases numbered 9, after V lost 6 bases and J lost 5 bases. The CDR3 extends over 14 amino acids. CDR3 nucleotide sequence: TGTGCCAGCAGTACCGGGACAGGTAACCACGAGCAGTACTTC. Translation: CASSTGTGNHEQYF.

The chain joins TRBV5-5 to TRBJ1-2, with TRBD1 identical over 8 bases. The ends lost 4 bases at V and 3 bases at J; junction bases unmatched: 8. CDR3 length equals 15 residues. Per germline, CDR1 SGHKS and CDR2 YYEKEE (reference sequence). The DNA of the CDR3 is TGTGCCAGCAGCCTAGGACAGGGTAGCTACTATGGCTACACCTTC. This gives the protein CASSLGQGSYYGYTF.

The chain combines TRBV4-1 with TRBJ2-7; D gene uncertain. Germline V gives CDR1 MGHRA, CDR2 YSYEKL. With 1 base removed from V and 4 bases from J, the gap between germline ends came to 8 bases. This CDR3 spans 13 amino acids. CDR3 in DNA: TGCGCCAGCAGCCAAGGGAGATTATACGAGCAGTACTTC. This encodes CASSQGRLYEQYF.

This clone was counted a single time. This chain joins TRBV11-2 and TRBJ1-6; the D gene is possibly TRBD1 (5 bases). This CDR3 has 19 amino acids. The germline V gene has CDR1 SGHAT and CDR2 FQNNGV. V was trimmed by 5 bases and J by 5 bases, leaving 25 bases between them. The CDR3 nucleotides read TGTGCCAGCAGCCCCCTTCGTCAGGGTATTTTGGGTGATAATTCACCCCTCCACTTT. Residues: CASSPLRQGILGDNSPLHF.